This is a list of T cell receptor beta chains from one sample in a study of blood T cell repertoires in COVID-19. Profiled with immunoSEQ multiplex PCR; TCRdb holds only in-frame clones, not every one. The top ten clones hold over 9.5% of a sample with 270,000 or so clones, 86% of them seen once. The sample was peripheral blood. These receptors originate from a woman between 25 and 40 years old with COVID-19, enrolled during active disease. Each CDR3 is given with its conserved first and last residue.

CASSSLAGRPYEQYF TRBJ2-7 TRBV5-1
CASRRDFVTGELFF TRBJ2-2 TRBV27
CASSLLPGTGGYEQYF TRBJ2-7 TRBV7-9
CASSQGGQGHSSGNTIYF TRBJ1-3 TRBV3-1/TRBV3-2
CASSQTSTDTQYF TRBJ2-3 TRBV19
CASAFGAGAYEQYF TRBJ2-7 TRBV19
CASSLKGWDDEKLFF TRBJ1-4 TRBV27
CASSSFGDTEAFF TRBJ1-1 TRBV18
CASSIKSRVTYNSPLHF TRBJ1-6 TRBV19
CAISPGVEQFF TRBJ2-1 TRBV10-3
CASSESRDIYEQYF TRBJ2-7 TRBV10-2
CASSFDLRQHNEQFF TRBJ2-1 TRBV7-9
CASSSALGGPNEKLFF TRBJ1-4 TRBV5-6
CASSQRGGTEAFF TRBJ1-1 TRBV3-1/TRBV3-2
CASTFGAHGYTF TRBJ1-2 TRBV12-3/TRBV12-4
CASSFRPGYGYTF TRBJ1-2 TRBV5-5
CASSHTSGGANNEQFF TRBJ2-1 TRBV4-1
CASSLDAPNSYGYTF TRBJ1-2 TRBV5-4
CASSSTSGGLNEQFF TRBJ2-1 TRBV11-2
CASSPDPGQGSEKLFF TRBJ1-4 TRBV7-6